This paragraph covers one T cell receptor (beta chain) sequence. This record comes from a study of blood T cell repertoires in COVID-19. Overall study: There were acute and convalescent COVID-19 samples, and they came from the United States, Italy and Spain. The analysed material was cDNA or gDNA that came from T cells, B-cell-depleted T cells, or PBMCs.

CDR3 length: 16 residues. CDR1 and CDR2 from the germline V gene are LNHDA and SQIVND (reference sequence). Unmatched junction bases numbered 5, after V lost 4 bases and J lost 6 bases. Original methodology: Estimation of nucleated cell counts was performed using reference gene primer amplification. The data were produced by immunoSEQ multiplex PCR, yet TCRdb's version contains in-frame clones alone and is incomplete. V, J and clone size are taken as reported in that table, and D and trimming were inferred from the DNA itself. The table has around 200,000 clones, 83% seen once. Material for sequencing was peripheral blood. This chain uses TRBV19 with TRBJ2-2, with 13 bases matching TRBD2. The TCR originated in a woman between 45 and 60 years old with acute or convalescent COVID-19. CDR3 protein: CASSTTSGRRAGELFF. The CDR3, as DNA: TGTGCCAGTAGTACGACTAGCGGGAGGCGGGCCGGGGAGCTGTTTTTT.